This T cell receptor beta chain came from a study of cytomegalovirus exposure and HLA in healthy donors. Germline V lookup: CDR1 SGHTA, CDR2 FQGNSA. The V and J ends lost 5 bases and 0 bases, in that order; junction bases with no gene match: 5. The CDR3 length is 16 residues. This clone was picked up a small number of times. This table comes from immunoSEQ multiplex PCR, and its TCRdb copy is limited to in-frame clones, with some not included. The top ten hold about 0.36% of the sample, which has a few hundred thousand clones, nearly 90% seen once. The sample consisted of PBMCs. This clonotype originated in a woman under 30 in good health and CMV-seronegative. This sequence joins TRBV7-2 and TRBJ2-1, with 9 bases that match TRBD2. The CDR3 nucleotides read TGTGCCAGCAGCCGCGGAGCGGGGGGCTCCTACAATGAGCAGTTCTTC. This translates into CASSRGAGGSYNEQFF.